These 5 T cell receptor beta chains share one sample of origin, sequenced in a study of identical twins (dated by TCRdb to about 2016). The library was obtained by 5' RACE. Sequencing took place on an Illumina HiSeq 2000. The raw public reads went through TCRdb reprocessing: fastp at Q25, MiXCR clone calling, in-frame beta chains kept. Under each unique CDR3 protein, matching rows form one entry showing the most common genes and DNA. A total of 150,000 or so distinct CDR3 sequences appear in this sample, approximately 3.5% of them only once. Together, the top ten hold approximately 7.7% of the sample. Source material: memory T cells sorted from blood. Reading the label with the study, this specimen's cell subset or site is: CD45RO+ enriched T cells. These TCRs come from a man aged 18 to 30 in good health.

This clonotype was seen many times. The J gene is TRBJ2-2, the V gene TRBV5-1, with D perhaps TRBD2 (5 bases). Germline assignment: CDR1 SGHRS and CDR2 YFSETQ. This CDR3 region has 15 residues. V lost 4 bases to trimming and J lost 2 bases, with 12 bases between them. CDR3 bases: TGCGCCAGCAGCCCTGGACTGGATAACACCGGGGAGCTGTTTTTT. This sequence encodes CASSPGLDNTGELFF.

This clonotype was observed many times. V is TRBV10-3 and J is TRBJ1-5; the D gene is possibly TRBD1 (5 bases). The germline CDR1 and CDR2 sequences are ENHRY and SYGVKD. The CDR3 spans 15 residues. Trimming shortened V by 10 bases and J by 8 bases, and 24 bases separated the two germline ends. CDR3 DNA sequence: TGTGCCACCCACCCCGGGACCCCAATCAGAAAGCCCCAGCATTTT. This codes for CATHPGTPIRKPQHF.

This clonotype was recorded many times. The chain uses TRBV7-3 and TRBJ2-7; D remains unclear. The germline CDR1 and CDR2 sequences are SGHTA and FQGTGA. The CDR3 loop spans 13 amino acids. The V end lost 3 bases, the J end lost 12 bases, and 18 bases lay between the germline ends. CDR3 nucleotides: TGTGCCAGCAGCTTCGACGGTGGGCGAAGGTTGTACTTC. The encoded protein is CASSFDGGRRLYF.

This clonotype was seen repeatedly, ten times or more. The J gene is TRBJ2-7, the V gene TRBV5-1; D not resolved. Trimming stripped 0 bases from V and 0 bases from J, with 4 bases between. This CDR3 is built from 13 residues. Germline V lookup: CDR1 SGHRS, CDR2 YFSETQ. CDR3: CASSLGYSYEQYF. The CDR3 DNA sequence: TGCGCCAGCAGCTTGGGTTACTCCTACGAGCAGTACTTC.

At least ten counts were recorded for this clonotype. This chain joins TRBV30 and TRBJ1-5; TRBD1 might be the D (6 bases). Germline V lookup: CDR1 GTSNPN, CDR2 SVGIG (reference sequence). CDR3 length: 14 amino acids. Trimming cost V 2 bases and J 4 bases, with 12 bases left between them. As DNA, the CDR3 is TGTGCCTGGAGTCTAAAGGGGGATAATCAGCCCCAGCATTTT. As protein: CAWSLKGDNQPQHF.